The clone carrying this T cell receptor beta chain has a count of ten or more. The data are from a study of blood T cell repertoires in COVID-19. Study as a whole: COVID-19 samples from acute and convalescent phases originated in the United States, Italy and Spain. The analysed material was cDNA or gDNA that came from T cells, B-cell-depleted T cells, or PBMCs.

The CDR3 is 15 residues long. Germline trimming cut 0 bases from V and 5 bases from J; bases unmatched to any gene: 5. Germline assignment: CDR1 SGHNT and CDR2 YENEEA. Per the authors' pipeline: Reference gene primer amplification gave estimated nucleated cell counts. The repertoire was sequenced with immunoSEQ multiplex PCR; TCRdb's copy has only in-frame clones and lacks some. V, J and clone size were drawn from that table, and D and trimming were deduced from the DNA. The profile shows over 75,000 clones, 75% to 85% of them singletons. This clonotype was sampled from a woman aged 70-85 years with acute or convalescent COVID-19. Specimen: peripheral blood. The genes are TRBV11-3 and TRBJ2-7, with 9 bases that match TRBD1. CDR3 in DNA: TGTGCCAGCAGCTTAGATCCCGGACAGGGGAACGAGCAGTACTTC. It specifies CASSLDPGQGNEQYF.